This entry lists 6 T cell receptor beta chains sequenced from one sample in a study of CD8 T cells in ankylosing spondylitis. TCRdb passed the 5' RACE reads through MiXCR, listing each CDR3 protein once. The sample carries about 540,000 distinct CDR3 sequences, approximately 11% recorded once. Study results and caveats: Several highly homologous variants made up a TCR beta motif, and this motif appeared characteristic of ankylosing spondylitis blood.

No cognate antigen is known for these TCRs. Sequencing was done on a sample of blood, either unsorted or a sorted T cell fraction (not recorded which). Every receptor here comes from a male donor with ankylosing spondylitis.

This clonotype was counted only a few times. The rearrangement joins TRBV2 to TRBJ1-5; D is perhaps TRBD1 (5 bases). The CDR3 contains 14 residues. In germline, CDR1 is SNHLY, CDR2 FYNNEI. V lost 6 bases and J lost 0, with 9 bases in between. The CDR3 region has the DNA TGTGCCAGCAGACCAGGGCATAGCAATCAGCCCCAGCATTTT. Protein: CASRPGHSNQPQHF.

The chain employs TRBV2 and TRBJ1-5, with no clear D. The CDR3 length is 12 residues. Looked up from germline, CDR1 is SNHLY and CDR2 is FYNNEI. Trimming left V 6 bases short and J 11 bases short, with 14 bases between. DNA of the CDR3: TGTGCCAGCAGAAGCGACTGGGAAGCCCAGCATTTT. This translates into CASRSDWEAQHF.

This clonotype was counted between two and nine times. The V call is TRBV7-9, the J call TRBJ2-5; 8 bases fit TRBD1. This CDR3 has 16 residues. The germline V gene has CDR1 SEHNR and CDR2 FQNEAQ (reference sequence). V lost 0 bases, J lost 2 bases, and 5 bases stayed unmatched. The CDR3: CASSLAQGAYQETQYF. As DNA, the CDR3 is TGTGCCAGCAGCTTAGCCCAGGGGGCTTATCAAGAGACCCAGTACTTC.

Here the CDR3 reads CASSPVGRVNQPQHF. The CDR3 DNA sequence: TGTGCCAGCTCACCAGTCGGCAGGGTAAATCAGCCCCAGCATTTT. The V and J genes are TRBV18 and TRBJ1-5, with a weak D call TRBD1 (5 bases). The length of the CDR3 is 15 residues. The germline gives CDR1 KGHSH, CDR2 LQKENI. Trimming took 2 bases from V and 4 from J, leaving 12 bases between them.

This chain uses TRBV2 with TRBJ2-5; tentative D call: TRBD2 (6 bases). V was clipped by 0 bases and J by 6 bases, with 14 bases between them. This CDR3 is 15 amino acids long. CDR1 and CDR2 (germline): SNHLY, FYNNEI. DNA for the CDR3: TGTGCCAGCAGTGAAGCGCTTGGAGGGTTGAAGACCCAGTACTTC. It translates to CASSEALGGLKTQYF.

V gene TRBV20-1 combines with J gene TRBJ2-3, with TRBD1 matching over 7 bases. The germline CDR1 and CDR2 sequences are DFQATT and SNEGSKA (reference sequence). The trim removed 8 bases at V and 5 bases at J, leaving 13 bases unmatched. The CDR3 contains 14 residues. The CDR3 DNA reads TGCAGTCCCCCGATCGAGGGGGCCGGAGATACGCAGTATTTT. Translated: CSPPIEGAGDTQYF.